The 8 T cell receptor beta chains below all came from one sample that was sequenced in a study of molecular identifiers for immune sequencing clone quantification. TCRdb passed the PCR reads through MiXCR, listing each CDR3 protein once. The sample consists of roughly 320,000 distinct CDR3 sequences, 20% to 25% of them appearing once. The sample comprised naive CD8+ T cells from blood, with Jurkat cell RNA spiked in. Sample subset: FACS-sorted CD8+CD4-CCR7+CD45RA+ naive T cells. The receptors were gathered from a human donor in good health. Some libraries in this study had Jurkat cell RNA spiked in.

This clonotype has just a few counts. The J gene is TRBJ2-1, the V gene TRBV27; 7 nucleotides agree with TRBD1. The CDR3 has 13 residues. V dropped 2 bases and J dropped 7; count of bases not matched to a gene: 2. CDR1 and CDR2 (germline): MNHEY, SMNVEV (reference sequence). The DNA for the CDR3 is TGTGCCAGCAGTTTACGACAGGGTAATGAGCAGTTCTTC. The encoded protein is CASSLRQGNEQFF.

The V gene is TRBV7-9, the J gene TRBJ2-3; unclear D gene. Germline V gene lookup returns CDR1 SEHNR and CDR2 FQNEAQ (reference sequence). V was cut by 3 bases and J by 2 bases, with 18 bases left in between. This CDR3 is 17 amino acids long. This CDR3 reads CASSFASRIATTDTQYF. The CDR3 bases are TGTGCCAGCAGCTTCGCTTCGCGGATAGCCACCACAGATACGCAGTATTTT.

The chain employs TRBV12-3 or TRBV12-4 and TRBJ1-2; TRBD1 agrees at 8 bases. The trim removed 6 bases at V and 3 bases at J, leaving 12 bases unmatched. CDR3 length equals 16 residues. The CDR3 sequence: CASSPSGQGRDYGYTF. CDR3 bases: TGTGCCAGCAGCCCATCTGGACAGGGCCGGGACTATGGCTACACCTTC.

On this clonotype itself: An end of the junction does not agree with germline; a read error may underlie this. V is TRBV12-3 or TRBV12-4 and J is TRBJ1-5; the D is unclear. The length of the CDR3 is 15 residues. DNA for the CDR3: TGTGCCAGCAGTTTTGGCATTTATAGCAGTCAGCCCCAGCATTTT. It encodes CASSFGIYSSQPQHF.

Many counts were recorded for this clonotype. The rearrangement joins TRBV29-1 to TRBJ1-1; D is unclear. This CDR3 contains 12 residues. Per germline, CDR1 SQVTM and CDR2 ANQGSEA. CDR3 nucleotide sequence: TGCAGTATAACGGAAGGGAACACTGAAGCTTTCTTT. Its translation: CSITEGNTEAFF.

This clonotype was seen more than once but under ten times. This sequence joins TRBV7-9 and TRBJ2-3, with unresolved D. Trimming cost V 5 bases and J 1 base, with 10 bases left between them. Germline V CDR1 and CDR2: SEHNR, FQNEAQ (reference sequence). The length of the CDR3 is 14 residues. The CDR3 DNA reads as TGTGCCAGCAGCCCGCCTTTGCGCACAGATACGCAGTATTTT. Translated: CASSPPLRTDTQYF.

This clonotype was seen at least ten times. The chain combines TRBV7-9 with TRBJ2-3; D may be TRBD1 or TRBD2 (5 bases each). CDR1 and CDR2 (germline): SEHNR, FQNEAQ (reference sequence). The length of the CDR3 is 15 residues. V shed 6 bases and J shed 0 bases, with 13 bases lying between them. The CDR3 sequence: CASRGRGPSTDTQYF. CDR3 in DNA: TGTGCCAGCAGGGGTCGGGGCCCGAGCACAGATACGCAGTATTTT.

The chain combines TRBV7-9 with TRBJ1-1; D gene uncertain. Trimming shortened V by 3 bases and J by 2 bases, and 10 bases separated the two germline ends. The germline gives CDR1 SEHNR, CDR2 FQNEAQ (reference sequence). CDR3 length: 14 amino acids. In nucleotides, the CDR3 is TGTGCCAGCAGCTTGGATTTCGGTAACACTGAAGCTTTCTTT. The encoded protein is CASSLDFGNTEAFF. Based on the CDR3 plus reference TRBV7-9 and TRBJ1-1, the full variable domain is DTGVSQNPRHKITKRGQNVTFRCDPISEHNRLYWYRQTLGQGPEFLTYFQNEAQLEKSRLLSDRFSAERPKGSFSTLEIQRTEQGDSAMYLCASSLDFGNTEAFFGQGTRLTVV.